This entry lists 16 T cell receptor beta chains sequenced from one sample in a study of blood T cell repertoires in COVID-19. TCRdb keeps only in-frame clones here, not all; method: immunoSEQ multiplex PCR. Of tens of thousands of clones listed, around 88% are singletons. Sequenced sample: peripheral blood. These receptor sequences come from a man between 60 and 75 years old with acute or convalescent COVID-19.

This chain uses TRBV6-6 with TRBJ2-3, with 7 bases that match TRBD2. This CDR3 is 14 amino acids long. In germline, CDR1 is MNHNY, CDR2 SVGAGI (reference sequence). V lost 6 bases and J lost 1; bases outside the gene matches: 4. CDR3 sequence reads: CASRREVGTDTQYF. CDR3 sequence (DNA): TGTGCCAGCAGACGGGAGGTCGGCACAGATACGCAGTATTTT.

The V call is TRBV28, the J call TRBJ1-2, with a weak D call TRBD1 (6 bases). The ends were cut back, 10 bases at V and 3 bases at J, with 15 bases in the middle. There are 13 residues in the CDR3. CDR1 is MDHEN and CDR2 is SYDVKM in the germline V gene. The chain's CDR3 is CATQGQSHYGYTF. CDR3 nucleotide sequence: TGTGCCACCCAAGGACAGTCCCACTATGGCTACACCTTC.

The chain joins TRBV24-1 to TRBJ1-4; 9 bases map to TRBD1. Unmatched junction bases numbered 10, after V lost 5 bases and J lost 7 bases. The CDR3 runs 16 residues. CDR1 is KGHDR, CDR2 SFDVKD, per germline. CDR3: CATSGRDRDRVEKLFF. The DNA of the CDR3 is TGTGCCACCAGTGGCCGGGACAGGGACCGAGTTGAAAAACTGTTTTTT.

Written as DNA, the CDR3 is TGTGCCAGCAGCATGGGACAGTCCTACGAGCAGTACTTC. It is translated as CASSMGQSYEQYF. This chain joins TRBV7-9 and TRBJ2-7; 7 positions agree with TRBD1. This CDR3 region has 13 residues. Germline V gene data show CDR1 as SEHNR and CDR2 as FQNEAQ (reference sequence). Trimming took 5 bases from V and 1 from J; bases not matched to a gene: 2. The full variable domain, with the rest looked up from reference TRBV7-9 and TRBJ2-7, is DTGVSQNPRHKITKRGQNVTFRCDPISEHNRLYWYRQTLGQGPEFLTYFQNEAQLEKSRLLSDRFSAERPKGSFSTLEIQRTEQGDSAMYLCASSMGQSYEQYFGPGTRLTVT.

The V call is TRBV7-9, the J call TRBJ1-1; D not certain. V lost 7 bases and J 0 bases, leaving 6 bases between the germline ends. Germline V gene data show CDR1 as SEHNR and CDR2 as FQNEAQ (reference sequence). The CDR3 length is 12 residues. This CDR3 reads CASKDMNTEAFF. CDR3 coding DNA: TGTGCCAGCAAAGACATGAACACTGAAGCTTTCTTT.

The chain couples TRBV7-8 to TRBJ2-7; 9 bases are shared with TRBD2. V dropped 5 bases and J dropped 7; count of bases not matched to a gene: 9. This CDR3 spans 14 amino acids. From germline, CDR1 is SGHVS and CDR2 FQNEAQ. CDR3 in DNA: TGTGCCAGCAGCCCGATAGCGGGAGTGGAGGAGCAGTACTTC. This codes for CASSPIAGVEEQYF.

In DNA, the CDR3 is TGTGCCAGCAGGCAGGACCGCGGGATATCACCCCTCCACTTT. This sequence encodes CASRQDRGISPLHF. This chain joins TRBV2 and TRBJ1-6; D uncertain. The length of the CDR3 is 14 residues. Trimming pared 6 bases from V and 10 bases from J, leaving 16 bases between. Germline V gene lookup returns CDR1 SNHLY and CDR2 FYNNEI. Variable domain in full (rest from reference TRBV2 and TRBJ1-6): EPEVTQTPSHQVTQMGQEVILRCVPISNHLYFYWYRQILGQKVEFLVSFYNNEISEKSEIFDDQFSVERPDGSNFTLKIRSTKLEDSAMYFCASRQDRGISPLHFGNGTRLTVT.

J is TRBJ1-1 and V is TRBV9, with a tentative D call TRBD1 (6 bases). The V and J ends lost 1 base and 4 bases respectively, with 11 bases between them. The length of the CDR3 is 14 residues. CDR1 and CDR2 from the germline V gene are SGDLS and YYNGEE. CDR3 amino acids: CASSVSRGGTEAFF. Here the CDR3 DNA reads TGTGCCAGCAGCGTAAGTAGAGGGGGCACTGAAGCTTTCTTT.

The CDR3 here is CASSRPGQGECLDYGYTF. As DNA, the CDR3 is TGCGCCAGCAGTCGCCCGGGACAGGGGGAATGTTTAGACTATGGCTACACCTTC. The chain couples TRBV23-1 to TRBJ1-2; TRBD1 aligns across 11 bases. TRBV23-1 is known as an ORF, though its function is uncertain. CDR3 size: 18 residues. J was trimmed by 3 bases and V by 4 bases; bases with no gene match: 13.

This chain uses TRBV25-1 with TRBJ2-5, with 8 positions matching TRBD2. CDR3 length equals 11 residues. The ends lost 8 bases at V and 9 bases at J; junction bases unmatched: 5. CDR1 and CDR2 from the germline V gene are MGHDK and SYGVNS. CDR3 residues: CASGGGPSQYF. The DNA for the CDR3 is TGTGCCAGCGGCGGGGGGCCCTCCCAGTACTTC.

The chain combines TRBV2 with TRBJ1-6; TRBD1 matches at 7 bases. This CDR3 has 13 amino acids. The germline CDR1 and CDR2 sequences are SNHLY and FYNNEI. V shed 7 bases, J shed 9 bases, and the junction held 6 bases outside the gene matches. Here the CDR3 DNA reads TGTGCCAGCACACGACAGGGCGGTTCACCCCTCCACTTT. Encoded protein: CASTRQGGSPLHF.

This rearrangement joins TRBV24-1 to TRBJ2-7; 8 bases align to TRBD1. The germline V gene encodes CDR1 KGHDR and CDR2 SFDVKD. Losses at the gene ends were 2 bases for V and 3 bases for J; bases not matched to a gene: 2. The CDR3 length is 14 residues. In DNA form, the CDR3 reads TGTGCCACCAGTGATTCTGACAGGGGCTACGAGCAGTACTTC. This encodes CATSDSDRGYEQYF.

The chain combines TRBV3-1 (or the pseudogene TRBV3-2) with TRBJ2-3, with 8 nucleotides matching TRBD2. V lost 6 bases, J lost 2 bases, and 4 bases stayed unmatched. The CDR3 spans 14 residues. Germline assignment: CDR1 LGHDT and CDR2 YNNKEL (reference sequence). CDR3 bases: TGTGCCAGCAGGGCTAGCGGGCTCACAGATACGCAGTATTTT. Protein product: CASRASGLTDTQYF.

CDR3 DNA sequence: TGTGCCAGCAGGACAGGGACTAGCGGGAGGAATGAGCAGTTCTTC. Its translation: CASRTGTSGRNEQFF. The gene calls are TRBV6-5 and TRBJ2-1; TRBD2 matches at 15 bases. The CDR3 is made up of 15 amino acids. CDR1 is MNHEY, CDR2 SVGAGI, per germline. J gave up 7 bases and V 6 bases, and 4 bases lay outside the gene matches.

The rearrangement links TRBV2 to TRBJ1-6; possible D gene TRBD1, 5 bases. CDR1 and CDR2 (germline): SNHLY, FYNNEI. The V end lost 6 bases, the J end lost 8 bases, and 14 bases lay between the germline ends. This CDR3 is built from 14 residues. CDR3 residues: CASRTYQGDSPLHF. The CDR3 DNA sequence: TGTGCCAGCAGGACGTACCAAGGGGATTCACCCCTCCACTTT.

The chain has TRBV7-3 and TRBJ2-3; D gene uncertain. The CDR3 is 13 amino acids. The V gene lost 1 base and the J gene lost 4 bases, with 6 bases spanning the gap. Germline CDR1 and CDR2: SGHTA and FQGTGA. The CDR3 spells CASSLNEADTQYF. CDR3 bases: TGTGCCAGCAGCTTAAATGAGGCAGATACGCAGTATTTT.